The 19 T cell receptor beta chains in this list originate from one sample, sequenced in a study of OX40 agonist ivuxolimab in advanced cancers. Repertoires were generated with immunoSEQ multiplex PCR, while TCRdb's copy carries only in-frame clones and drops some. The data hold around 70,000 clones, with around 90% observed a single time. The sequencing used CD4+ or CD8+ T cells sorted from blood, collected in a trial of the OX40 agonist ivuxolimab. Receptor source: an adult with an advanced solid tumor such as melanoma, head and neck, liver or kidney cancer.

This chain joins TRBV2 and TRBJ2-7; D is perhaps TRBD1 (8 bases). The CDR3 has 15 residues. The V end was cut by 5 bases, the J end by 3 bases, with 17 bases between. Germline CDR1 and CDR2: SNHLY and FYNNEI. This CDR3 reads CASSLGQGGFYEQYF. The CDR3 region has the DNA TGTGCCAGCAGTCTAGGACAGGGAGGGTTCTACGAGCAGTACTTC. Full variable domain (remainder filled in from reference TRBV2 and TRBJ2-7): EPEVTQTPSHQVTQMGQEVILRCVPISNHLYFYWYRQILGQKVEFLVSFYNNEISEKSEIFDDQFSVERPDGSNFTLKIRSTKLEDSAMYFCASSLGQGGFYEQYFGPGTRLTVT.

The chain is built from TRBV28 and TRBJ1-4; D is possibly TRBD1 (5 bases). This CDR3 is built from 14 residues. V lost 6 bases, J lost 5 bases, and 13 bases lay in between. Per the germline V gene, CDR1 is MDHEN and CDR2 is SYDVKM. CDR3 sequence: CASSPRDVNEKLFF. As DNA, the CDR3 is TGTGCCAGCAGCCCCCGGGACGTGAATGAAAAACTGTTTTTT.

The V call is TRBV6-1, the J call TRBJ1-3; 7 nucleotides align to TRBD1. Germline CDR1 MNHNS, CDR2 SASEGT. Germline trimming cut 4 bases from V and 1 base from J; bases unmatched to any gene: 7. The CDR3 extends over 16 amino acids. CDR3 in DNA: TGTGCCAGCAGTGCCCCCGGGACAGTGTCTGGAAACACCATATATTTT. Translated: CASSAPGTVSGNTIYF.

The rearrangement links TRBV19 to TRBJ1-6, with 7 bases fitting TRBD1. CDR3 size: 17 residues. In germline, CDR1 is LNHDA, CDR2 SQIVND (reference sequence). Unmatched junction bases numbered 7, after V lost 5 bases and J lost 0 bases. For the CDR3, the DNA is TGTGCCAGTAGTTCCGGACAGGTTAGCTCCTATAATTCACCCCTCCACTTT. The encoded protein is CASSSGQVSSYNSPLHF.

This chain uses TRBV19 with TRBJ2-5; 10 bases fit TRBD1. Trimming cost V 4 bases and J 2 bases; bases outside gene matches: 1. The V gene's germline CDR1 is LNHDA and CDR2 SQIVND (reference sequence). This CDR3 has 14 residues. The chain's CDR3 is CASSRTGGQETQYF. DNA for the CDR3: TGTGCCAGTAGTAGGACAGGGGGTCAAGAGACCCAGTACTTC.

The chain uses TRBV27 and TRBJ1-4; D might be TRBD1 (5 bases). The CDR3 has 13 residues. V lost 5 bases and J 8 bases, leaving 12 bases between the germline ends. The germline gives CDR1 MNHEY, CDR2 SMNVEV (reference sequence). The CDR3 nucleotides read TGTGCCAGCAGTCGCCTGGAGGGGGAAAAACTGTTTTTT. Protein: CASSRLEGEKLFF.

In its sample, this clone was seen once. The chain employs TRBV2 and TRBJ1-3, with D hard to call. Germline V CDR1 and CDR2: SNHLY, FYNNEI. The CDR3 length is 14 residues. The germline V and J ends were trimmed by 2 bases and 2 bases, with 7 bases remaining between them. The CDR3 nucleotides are TGTGCCAGCAGTGAAATGGGGACTGGAAACACCATATATTTT. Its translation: CASSEMGTGNTIYF. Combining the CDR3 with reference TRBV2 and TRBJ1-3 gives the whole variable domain EPEVTQTPSHQVTQMGQEVILRCVPISNHLYFYWYRQILGQKVEFLVSFYNNEISEKSEIFDDQFSVERPDGSNFTLKIRSTKLEDSAMYFCASSEMGTGNTIYFGEGSWLTVV.

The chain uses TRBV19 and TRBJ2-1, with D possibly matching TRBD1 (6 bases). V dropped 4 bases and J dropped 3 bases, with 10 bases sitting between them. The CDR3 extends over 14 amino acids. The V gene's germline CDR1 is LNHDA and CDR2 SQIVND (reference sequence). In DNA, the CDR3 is TGTGCCAGTAGTAGCAGGGGTTTCTACAATGAGCAGTTCTTC. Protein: CASSSRGFYNEQFF.

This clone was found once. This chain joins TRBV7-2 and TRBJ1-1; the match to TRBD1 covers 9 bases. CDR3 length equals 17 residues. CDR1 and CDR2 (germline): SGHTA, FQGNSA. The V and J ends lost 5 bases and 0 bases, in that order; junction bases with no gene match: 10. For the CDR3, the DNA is TGTGCCAGCAGCCGGATAGGACAGGGGATAATGAACACTGAAGCTTTCTTT. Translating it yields CASSRIGQGIMNTEAFF.

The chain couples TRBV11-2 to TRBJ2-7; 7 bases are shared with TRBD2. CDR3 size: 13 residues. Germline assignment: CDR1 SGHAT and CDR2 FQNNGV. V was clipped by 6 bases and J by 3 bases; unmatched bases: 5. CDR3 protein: CASRVASGYEQYF. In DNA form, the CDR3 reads TGTGCCAGCAGAGTCGCTAGCGGCTACGAGCAGTACTTC.

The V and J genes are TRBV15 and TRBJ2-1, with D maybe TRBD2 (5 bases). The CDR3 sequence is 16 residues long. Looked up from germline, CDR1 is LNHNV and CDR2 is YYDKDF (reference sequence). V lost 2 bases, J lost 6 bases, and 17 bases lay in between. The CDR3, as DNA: TGTGCCACCAGCAGAAAAAAAGCGGAAAACCTCAATGAGCAGTTCTTC. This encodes CATSRKKAENLNEQFF.

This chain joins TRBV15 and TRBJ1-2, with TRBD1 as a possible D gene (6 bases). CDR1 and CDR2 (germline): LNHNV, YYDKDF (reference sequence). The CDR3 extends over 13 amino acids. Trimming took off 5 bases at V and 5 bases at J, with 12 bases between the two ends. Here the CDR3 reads CATSVGAGYGYTF. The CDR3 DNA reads TGTGCCACCAGCGTGGGGGCAGGGTATGGCTACACCTTC.

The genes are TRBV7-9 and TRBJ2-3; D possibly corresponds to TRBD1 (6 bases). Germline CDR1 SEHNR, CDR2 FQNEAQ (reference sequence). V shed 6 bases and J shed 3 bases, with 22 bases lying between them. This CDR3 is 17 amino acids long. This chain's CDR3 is CASSQGLTGFATDTQYF. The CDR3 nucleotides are TGTGCCAGCAGTCAGGGGCTAACAGGGTTCGCGACAGATACGCAGTATTTT. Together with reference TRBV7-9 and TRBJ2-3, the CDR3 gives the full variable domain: DTGVSQNPRHKITKRGQNVTFRCDPISEHNRLYWYRQTLGQGPEFLTYFQNEAQLEKSRLLSDRFSAERPKGSFSTLEIQRTEQGDSAMYLCASSQGLTGFATDTQYFGPGTRLTVL.

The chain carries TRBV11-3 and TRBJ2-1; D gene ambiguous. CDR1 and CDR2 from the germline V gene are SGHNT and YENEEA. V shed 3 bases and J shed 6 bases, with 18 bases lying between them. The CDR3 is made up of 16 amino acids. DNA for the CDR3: TGTGCCAGCAGCTTGTCTCTGTCCCTATCAGGCAATGAGCAGTTCTTC. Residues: CASSLSLSLSGNEQFF.

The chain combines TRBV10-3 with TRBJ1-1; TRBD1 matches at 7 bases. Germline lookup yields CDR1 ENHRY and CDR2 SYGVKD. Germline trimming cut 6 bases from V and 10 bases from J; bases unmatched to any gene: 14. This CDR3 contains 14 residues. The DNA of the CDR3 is TGTGCCATCAGCGTGGGACAGCCCGAGTTGGGAGCTTTCTTT. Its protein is CAISVGQPELGAFF.

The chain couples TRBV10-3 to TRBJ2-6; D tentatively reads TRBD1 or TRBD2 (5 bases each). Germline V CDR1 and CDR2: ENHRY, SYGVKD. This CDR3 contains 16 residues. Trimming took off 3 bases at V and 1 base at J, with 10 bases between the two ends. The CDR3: CAISEPGRSGANVLTF. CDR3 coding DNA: TGTGCCATCAGTGAACCAGGGAGATCTGGGGCCAACGTCCTGACTTTC.

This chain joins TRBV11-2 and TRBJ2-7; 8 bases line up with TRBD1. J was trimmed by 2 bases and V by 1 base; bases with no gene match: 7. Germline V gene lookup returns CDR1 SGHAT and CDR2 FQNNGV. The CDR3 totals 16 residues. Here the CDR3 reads CASSLAWTGNTYEQYF. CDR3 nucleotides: TGTGCCAGCAGCTTAGCCTGGACAGGGAATACCTACGAGCAGTACTTC.

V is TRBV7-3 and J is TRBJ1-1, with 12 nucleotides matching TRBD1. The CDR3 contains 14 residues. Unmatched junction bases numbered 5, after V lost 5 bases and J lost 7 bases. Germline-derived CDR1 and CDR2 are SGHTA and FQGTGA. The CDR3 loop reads CASSGTGGAGEAFF. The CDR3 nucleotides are TGTGCCAGCAGCGGGACAGGGGGCGCAGGTGAAGCTTTCTTT.

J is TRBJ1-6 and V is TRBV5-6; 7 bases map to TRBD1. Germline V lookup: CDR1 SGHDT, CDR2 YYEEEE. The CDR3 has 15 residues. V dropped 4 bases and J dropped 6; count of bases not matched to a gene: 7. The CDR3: CASSPDGQVNSPLHF. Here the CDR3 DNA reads TGTGCCAGCAGCCCCGACGGACAGGTTAATTCACCCCTCCACTTT.